Listed below are T cell receptor beta chains from one sample, sequenced in a study of a mutant IDH1 vaccine in newly diagnosed glioma. Antigens for these TCRs are unknown. Clones were sequenced by immunoSEQ multiplex PCR, and TCRdb holds only the in-frame ones, with some missing. The sample has roughly 52,000 clones, less than 80% seen once. Sequences were derived from PBMCs, sampled from a glioma patient whose treatment included an IDH1 peptide vaccine. These receptor sequences come from a man aged 35-49 years with glioma. The CDR3 runs from the conserved cysteine through the conserved F or W. D genes are given only for firm matches. Not all rows give a size; the values are once, few, many and, for expanded clones, a class.

d_call,clone_size,j_call,v_call,cdr3_aa,cdr3_nt
-,few,TRBJ1-5,TRBV30,CACSGEGNQPQHF,TGTGCCTGTTCTGGGGAGGGGAATCAGCCCCAGCATTTT
TRBD1,-,TRBJ1-2,TRBV5-6,CASSRTTNTGGDYGYTF,TGTGCCAGCAGCCGTACTACAAACACAGGGGGAGACTATGGCTACACCTTC
-,once,TRBJ2-3,TRBV7-9,CASTSGASLAQYF,TGTGCCAGCACCTCGGGGGCTAGCCTAGCGCAGTATTTT
TRBD2,-,TRBJ2-1,TRBV5-1,CASSSGTSGSNEQFF,TGCGCCAGCAGCTCCGGGACTAGCGGGAGCAATGAGCAGTTCTTC
-,-,TRBJ1-1,TRBV5-1,CASSLALSDTEAFF,TGCGCCAGCAGCTTAGCCCTTTCGGACACTGAAGCTTTCTTT
-,-,TRBJ2-7,TRBV11-2,CASSLTETYEQYF,TGTGCCAGCAGCTTAACCGAAACCTACGAGCAGTACTTC
TRBD2,-,TRBJ2-5,TRBV7-8,CASSSKILASGFQETQYF,TGTGCCAGCAGCTCCAAAATCCTGGCTAGCGGGTTTCAAGAGACCCAGTACTTC
-,-,TRBJ1-1,TRBV9,CASSVDVVTEAFF,TGTGCCAGCAGCGTAGATGTAGTCACTGAAGCTTTCTTT
TRBD2,-,TRBJ2-7,TRBV6-5,CASSYGAGGGYEQYF,TGTGCCAGCAGTTACGGAGCGGGAGGTGGCTACGAGCAGTACTTC
-,-,TRBJ2-3,TRBV30,CAWSVWKDTQYF,TGTGCCTGGAGTGTATGGAAAGATACGCAGTATTTT
-,-,TRBJ2-1,TRBV19,CASSMSEYNEQFF,TGTGCCAGTAGTATGTCCGAATACAATGAGCAGTTCTTC
-,medium-sized,TRBJ2-2,TRBV9,CASSLRPVGELFF,TGTGCCAGCAGCCTTCGGCCGGTCGGGGAGCTGTTTTTT
-,few,TRBJ2-2,TRBV5-4,CATTTWSTNTGELFF,TGTGCCACCACCACGTGGTCCACTAACACCGGGGAGCTGTTTTTT
TRBD1,-,TRBJ2-2,TRBV15,CATSSPDRGSGELFF,TGTGCCACCAGCAGTCCGGACAGGGGCTCCGGGGAGCTGTTTTTT
TRBD1,-,TRBJ2-2,TRBV7-9,CASSIHRGETGELFF,TGTGCCAGCAGCATACACAGGGGGGAGACCGGGGAGCTGTTTTTT
-,-,TRBJ2-7,TRBV5-8,CASVRRGSYEQYF,TGTGCCAGCGTTAGGAGGGGGTCCTACGAGCAGTACTTC
TRBD1,-,TRBJ2-1,TRBV5-1,CASSPGQARTRQFF,TGCGCCAGCAGCCCTGGACAGGCGAGAACCAGGCAGTTCTTC
-,-,TRBJ1-4,TRBV7-9,CASSLLQTNEKLFF,TGTGCCAGCAGCTTACTCCAAACTAATGAAAAACTGTTTTTT
TRBD1,-,TRBJ1-4,TRBV13,CASSSPPGTGLEKLFF,TGTGCCAGCAGCTCCCCACCCGGGACAGGGCTTGAAAAACTGTTTTTT
-,-,TRBJ1-2,TRBV19,CASSVSRENGYTF,TGTGCCAGTAGTGTTTCCAGGGAGAATGGCTACACCTTC
TRBD1,-,TRBJ2-7,TRBV6-6,CASRTGLAYEQYF,TGTGCCAGCAGGACAGGGCTTGCCTACGAGCAGTACTTC
TRBD1,-,TRBJ1-4,TRBV2,CASASGTGREKLFF,TGTGCCAGCGCTTCCGGGACAGGGCGGGAAAAACTGTTTTTT
-,-,TRBJ2-1,TRBV5-8,CASRRLGGSGRDNEQFF,TGTGCCAGCAGACGACTCGGGGGTTCTGGACGGGACAATGAGCAGTTCTTC
-,-,TRBJ1-1,TRBV28,CASSPPRESPKAFF,TGTGCCAGCAGTCCCCCCCGTGAGAGTCCGAAGGCTTTCTTT
TRBD2,-,TRBJ2-1,TRBV14,CASSRGLVPGSNEQFF,TGTGCCAGCAGCCGTGGACTAGTCCCGGGGAGCAATGAGCAGTTCTTC
TRBD2,-,TRBJ2-4,TRBV19,CATGGNGAKNIQYF,TGTGCCACGGGGGGGAACGGAGCCAAAAACATTCAGTACTTC
-,-,TRBJ2-7,TRBV5-1,CASSLEPGPSYEQYF,TGCGCCAGCAGCTTGGAGCCAGGGCCTAGCTACGAGCAGTACTTC
TRBD1,-,TRBJ1-5,TRBV11-2,CASSSGQGAYQPQHF,TGTGCCAGCAGCTCGGGACAGGGGGCATACCAGCCCCAGCATTTT
TRBD1,-,TRBJ2-1,TRBV5-4,CATRDRVNNEQFF,TGTGCCACCCGGGACAGGGTAAACAATGAGCAGTTCTTC
TRBD2,few,TRBJ2-2,TRBV4-1,CASSQVGLAENTGELFF,TGCGCCAGCAGCCAAGTGGGACTAGCTGAGAACACCGGGGAGCTGTTTTTT
TRBD1,-,TRBJ1-1,TRBV9,CASSGRDSRTEAFF,TGTGCCAGCAGCGGAAGGGACAGTAGGACTGAAGCTTTCTTT
TRBD1,medium-sized,TRBJ2-6,TRBV7-9,CASSSTGLTLSGANVLTF,TGTGCCAGCAGCTCGACAGGGCTTACCCTCTCTGGGGCCAACGTCCTGACTTTC
TRBD2,-,TRBJ2-3,TRBV10-3,CAISDTGGLATDTQYF,TGTGCCATCAGTGATACCGGCGGACTAGCAACAGATACGCAGTATTTT
TRBD1,once,TRBJ2-2,TRBV18,CASSPPSQGDTGELFF,TGTGCCAGCTCACCACCTAGTCAGGGGGACACCGGGGAGCTGTTTTTT
TRBD2,-,TRBJ2-4,TRBV5-1,CASSLEGLAGVNIQYF,TGCGCCAGCAGCTTGGAGGGACTAGCGGGAGTGAACATTCAGTACTTC
-,-,TRBJ2-7,TRBV28,CASSYSYLPLGHEQYF,TGTGCCAGCAGCTACTCTTATTTGCCGTTGGGCCACGAGCAGTACTTC
-,-,TRBJ2-7,TRBV19,CASSFDRTSYEQYF,TGTGCCAGTAGTTTCGACAGGACTTCCTACGAGCAGTACTTC
-,once,TRBJ2-2,TRBV25-1,CASSEWGGQQNTGELFF,TGTGCCAGCAGTGAATGGGGCGGACAGCAAAACACCGGGGAGCTGTTTTTT
TRBD1,-,TRBJ2-7,TRBV15,CATSRGGQGGEQYF,TGTGCCACCAGCAGAGGGGGACAGGGAGGCGAGCAGTACTTC
-,-,TRBJ1-1,TRBV2,CASSPSSGNTEAFF,TGTGCCAGCAGCCCTTCGTCGGGTAACACTGAAGCTTTCTTT
-,-,TRBJ2-3,TRBV28,CASSLPGQDTQYF,TGTGCCAGCAGTTTACCCGGACAAGATACGCAGTATTTT
-,-,TRBJ2-1,TRBV7-8,CASSLGYIASNEQFF,TGTGCCAGCAGCTTAGGATATATAGCCAGCAATGAGCAGTTCTTC
TRBD1,-,TRBJ2-1,TRBV11-2,CASSTPGGFGNEQFF,TGTGCCAGCAGCACTCCAGGGGGCTTCGGGAATGAGCAGTTCTTC
-,-,TRBJ1-2,TRBV9,CASSLSSGGRYGYTF,TGTGCCAGCAGCCTGAGTTCTGGGGGACGATATGGCTACACCTTC
-,few,TRBJ2-3,TRBV29-1,CSVDGLSDTQYF,TGCAGCGTTGACGGGTTGTCAGATACGCAGTATTTT
-,-,TRBJ1-2,TRBV11-3,CASSPGSNYGYTF,TGTGCCAGCAGCCCCGGATCTAACTATGGCTACACCTTC
TRBD2,-,TRBJ2-5,TRBV30,CAWRGGGRRWETQYF,TGTGCCTGGAGAGGCGGCGGGAGGCGTTGGGAGACCCAGTACTTC
-,-,TRBJ2-5,TRBV23-1,CASSPAASHLLWETQYF,TGCGCCAGCAGTCCCGCCGCTAGCCACCTCCTCTGGGAGACCCAGTACTTC
-,once,TRBJ2-1,TRBV7-6,CASSHLAHGISYNEQFF,TGTGCCAGCAGCCACCTAGCTCACGGGATATCCTACAATGAGCAGTTCTTC
TRBD2,-,TRBJ2-3,TRBV4-2,CASSQPGGEGTDTQYF,TGTGCCAGCAGCCAGCCGGGAGGGGAGGGCACAGATACGCAGTATTTT
TRBD1,-,TRBJ2-5,TRBV18,CASSRRGGGQETQYF,TGTGCCAGCTCAAGGCGAGGGGGCGGCCAAGAGACCCAGTACTTC
TRBD2,-,TRBJ2-3,TRBV23-1,CASSATSVTDTQYF,TGCGCCAGCAGTGCGACTAGCGTTACAGATACGCAGTATTTT
TRBD1,-,TRBJ1-1,TRBV13,CASSLDRTTEAFF,TGTGCCAGCAGCTTGGACAGGACCACTGAAGCTTTCTTT
-,-,TRBJ2-3,TRBV6-1,CASSDSLRRTDTQYF,TGTGCCAGCAGTGATTCCCTTAGACGCACAGATACGCAGTATTTT